The 10 T cell receptor beta chains below all came from one sample that was sequenced in a study of OX40 agonist ivuxolimab in advanced cancers. Measured with immunoSEQ multiplex PCR; TCRdb has only the in-frame clones, and not every one. The table lists 100 to 150 clones, roughly 86% of them singletons. Source: CD4+ or CD8+ T cells sorted from blood, taken in a trial of the OX40 agonist ivuxolimab. These receptors originate from an adult with an advanced solid tumor such as melanoma, head and neck, liver or kidney cancer.

This clone was observed once. The V gene is TRBV6-8, the J gene TRBJ1-1; 7 positions agree with TRBD1. The CDR3 covers 15 residues. After removal of 7 bases from V and 2 bases from J, the junction contained 10 bases not matched to a gene. Germline V CDR1 and CDR2: MNHGY, SAAAGT. The CDR3 protein is CASTLGDRANTEAFF. In DNA, the CDR3 is TGTGCCAGCACCCTAGGAGACAGGGCCAACACTGAAGCTTTCTTT.

The chain joins TRBV19 to TRBJ1-2; D is ambiguous. The CDR3 loop spans 13 amino acids. Germline V gives CDR1 LNHDA, CDR2 SQIVND (reference sequence). The V and J ends lost 4 bases and 7 bases respectively, with 13 bases between them. CDR3 in DNA: TGTGCCAGTAGTACGTCCCGGGCGATTGGCTACACCTTC. It is translated as CASSTSRAIGYTF.

The chain joins TRBV11-3 to TRBJ2-1; perhaps TRBD2 as D (7 bases). Per the germline V gene, CDR1 is SGHNT and CDR2 is YENEEA. V dropped 3 bases and J dropped 2 bases, with 8 bases sitting between them. The CDR3 has 14 residues. The CDR3 bases are TGTGCCAGCAGCTTGCGGGGGCCCTACAATGAGCAGTTCTTC. Its translation: CASSLRGPYNEQFF.

The V and J genes are TRBV1 and TRBJ2-4. TRBV1 is marked as a pseudogene. The CDR3 loop spans 13 amino acids. The CDR3 DNA sequence: TGCGCCAGCAGCCAAGCAAAGCCGCCAGTGACGTACTTC. Amino acids: CASSQAKPPVTYF.

The chain uses TRBV18 and TRBJ1-4; 7 positions match TRBD1. The ends lost 3 bases at V and 3 bases at J; junction bases unmatched: 1. The V gene's germline CDR1 is KGHSH and CDR2 LQKENI. CDR3 size: 14 residues. Written as DNA, the CDR3 is TGTGCCAGCTCACCGACAGGGTCTAATGAAAAACTGTTTTTT. Protein sequence: CASSPTGSNEKLFF.

The genes are TRBV6-8 and TRBJ2-7; 7 positions match TRBD1. The CDR3 consists of 13 residues. V shed 6 bases and J 2 bases; nucleotides not matched to a gene: 4. The germline CDR1 and CDR2 sequences are MNHGY and SAAAGT. As DNA, the CDR3 is TGTGCCAGCAGGCGACAGGGCCCCTACGAGCAGTACTTC. Encoded protein: CASRRQGPYEQYF.

The chain joins TRBV6-8 to TRBJ1-1; D unresolved. Germline V lookup: CDR1 MNHGY, CDR2 SAAAGT. This CDR3 region has 12 residues. Trimming removed 6 bases at V and 1 base at J, with 6 bases between. The CDR3 is CASSTWNTEAFF. CDR3 nucleotides: TGTGCCAGCAGCACTTGGAACACTGAAGCTTTCTTT.

This rearrangement joins TRBV11-3 to TRBJ1-3; 8 bases match TRBD1. With 2 bases clipped from V and 1 base from J, the junction kept 1 base outside the gene matches. CDR1 and CDR2 (germline): SGHNT, YENEEA. This CDR3 region has 15 residues. CDR3 nucleotides: TGTGCCAGCAGCTTACAGGGGGCGTCTGGAAACACCATATATTTT. Translated, it gives CASSLQGASGNTIYF.

This sequence joins TRBV6-8 and TRBJ1-3, with 11 bases aligning to TRBD1. The V and J ends lost 4 bases and 3 bases, in that order; junction bases with no gene match: 8. This CDR3 has 17 residues. From germline, CDR1 is MNHGY and CDR2 SAAAGT. CDR3 sequence (DNA): TGTGCCAGCAGTTGGGGAGGGACAGGGGGATATGGAAACACCATATATTTT. Amino acid sequence: CASSWGGTGGYGNTIYF.

There are a few counts of this clone. The gene calls are TRBV11-3 and TRBJ1-6, with D tentatively TRBD1 (6 bases). The CDR3 spans 16 residues. Trimming shortened V by 5 bases and J by 4 bases, and 15 bases separated the two germline ends. Germline CDR1 SGHNT, CDR2 YENEEA. CDR3 loop: CASSQWGGPYNSPLHF. The CDR3 bases are TGTGCCAGCAGCCAGTGGGGGGGCCCTTATAATTCACCCCTCCACTTT.